The 5 T cell receptor beta chains below come from one sample, sequenced in a study of blood T cell repertoires in COVID-19. Sequenced by immunoSEQ multiplex PCR; TCRdb stores in-frame clones only, minus some. The repertoire holds around 250,000 clones, with about 88% as singletons. The sample was PBMCs or T cells enriched from blood (not recorded which). Source of these receptors: a man aged 25-40 years with acute COVID-19.

This chain links TRBV24-1 with TRBJ2-3; 8 nucleotides agree with TRBD2. The CDR3 runs 15 residues. J lost 2 bases, V lost 4 bases, and 4 bases had no gene match. The V gene's germline CDR1 is KGHDR and CDR2 SFDVKD. This chain's CDR3 is CATSESGGVTDTQYF. CDR3 nucleotide sequence: TGTGCCACCAGTGAGTCGGGAGGGGTCACAGATACGCAGTATTTT.

This clone was observed once. This chain connects TRBV21-1 to TRBJ2-7; the D call TRBD2 from the table was never checked on the DNA. TRBV21-1 is recorded as a pseudogene. CDR3 length: 14 residues. This chain's CDR3 is CASSKQRELGEQYV. CDR3 DNA: TGTGCCAGCAGCAAACAGCGGGAGTTAGGCGAGCAGTACGTC.

V gene TRBV28 combines with J gene TRBJ2-2; TRBD2 is a possible D gene (6 bases). This CDR3 is 17 amino acids long. The germline V gene encodes CDR1 MDHEN and CDR2 SYDVKM. V lost 9 bases to trimming and J lost 0 bases, with 20 bases between them. This CDR3 reads CASTPGVRYANTGELFF. CDR3 DNA sequence: TGTGCCAGTACTCCGGGGGTAAGGTACGCGAACACCGGGGAGCTGTTTTTT.

This chain links TRBV19 with TRBJ2-3; the match to TRBD2 covers 8 bases. Germline assignment: CDR1 LNHDA and CDR2 SQIVND (reference sequence). The CDR3 loop spans 14 amino acids. V trimming: 5 bases; J trimming: 5 bases; junction bases outside the gene matches: 6. CDR3 loop: CASSVGLALDTQYF. CDR3 in DNA: TGTGCCAGTAGTGTCGGACTAGCCCTAGATACGCAGTATTTT.

This sequence joins TRBV4-1 and TRBJ1-6; no clear D. The CDR3 loop spans 14 amino acids. The germline V and J ends were trimmed by 5 bases and 6 bases, with 11 bases remaining between them. Per germline, CDR1 MGHRA and CDR2 YSYEKL. CDR3 amino acids: CASSTNPRNSPLHF. The DNA of the CDR3 is TGCGCCAGCAGCACAAATCCCCGTAATTCACCCCTCCACTTT.